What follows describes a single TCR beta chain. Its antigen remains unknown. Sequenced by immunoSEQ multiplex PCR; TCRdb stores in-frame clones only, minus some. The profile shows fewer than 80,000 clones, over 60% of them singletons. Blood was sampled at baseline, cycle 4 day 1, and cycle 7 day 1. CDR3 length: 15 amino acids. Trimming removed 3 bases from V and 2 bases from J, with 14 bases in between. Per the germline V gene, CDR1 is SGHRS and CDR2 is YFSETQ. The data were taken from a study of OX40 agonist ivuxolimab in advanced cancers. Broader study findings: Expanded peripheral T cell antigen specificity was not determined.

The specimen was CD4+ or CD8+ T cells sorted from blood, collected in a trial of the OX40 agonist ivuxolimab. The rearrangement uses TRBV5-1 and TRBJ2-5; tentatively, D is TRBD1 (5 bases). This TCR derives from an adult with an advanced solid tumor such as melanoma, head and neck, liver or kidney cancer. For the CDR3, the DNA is TGCGCCAGCAGCTCGCTGACAGAAATTCAAGAGACCCAGTACTTC. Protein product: CASSSLTEIQETQYF.